One T cell receptor (beta chain) is described in this entry. This sequence is one base from a far larger clone and is likely a read error. V was cut by 7 bases and J by 7 bases, with 17 bases left in between. The CDR3 length is 12 residues. Germline V gene sequence: CDR1 SQVTM, CDR2 ANQGSEA. This entry belongs to a study of low-dose radiotherapy and immunotherapy resistance in tumors. Both TCRalpha and TCRbeta chains were reverse transcribed with V-gene-specific primers. The PCR that amplified TCRs ran for 20 cycles, relying on a constant-region primer and a V-primer adapter. TCRdb ran MiXCR on the reads and lists one entry per CDR3 protein. The table lists some 100,000 distinct CDR3 sequences, more than 20% of them singletons. The time point: after trial treatment. The sample's treatment: LDRT plus nivolumab, ipilimumab, low-dose cyclophosphamide and aspirin (RACIN trial).

The receptor was isolated from a male donor with prostate cancer. This specimen was PBMCs, taken after low-dose radiotherapy plus immunotherapy. The chain employs TRBV29-1 and TRBJ2-7; no clear D gene. The CDR3 protein is CSGNNPGNEQYF. The CDR3 bases are TGCAGCGGGAACAATCCGGGCAATGAGCAGTACTTC.